The clone carrying this T cell receptor beta chain was picked up a small number of times. V gave up 1 base and J gave up 6 bases, with 13 bases separating them. Looked up from germline, CDR1 is DFQATT and CDR2 is SNEGSKA (reference sequence). The CDR3 extends over 14 amino acids. The data belong to a study of blood T cells in healthy people across ages. A sample-barcoded 5' primer and a J-beta primer mix were used in a second PCR of roughly 7 to 11 cycles. TCRdb used MiXCR to reprocess the 5' RACE reads, holding one entry per CDR3 protein. The sample includes around 990,000 distinct CDR3 sequences, 35% to 40% of them seen just once.

The chain uses TRBV20-1 and TRBJ1-5, with D maybe TRBD1 (6 bases). Source material: blood. The receptor comes from a young man in good health. In DNA, the CDR3 is TGCAGTGCTAGAGCCGGGACACCGTCTCAGCCCCAGCATTTT. Translation gives CSARAGTPSQPQHF.